This entry lists 12 T cell receptor beta chains sequenced from one sample in a study of blood T cell repertoires in COVID-19. Generated by immunoSEQ multiplex PCR, the TCRdb table keeps only in-frame clones and is missing some. Here the sample spans about 300,000 clones, 83% being singletons. Sequencing was performed on peripheral blood. These receptors originate from a woman in her fifties or sixties who had recovered from COVID-19.

The rearrangement links TRBV6-5 to TRBJ1-5; possibly TRBD1 for D (5 bases). V was clipped by 2 bases and J by 0 bases, with 11 bases between them. Per germline, CDR1 MNHEY and CDR2 SVGAGI. The CDR3 is 16 amino acids. This CDR3 is CASSYRGGDSNQPQHF. CDR3 DNA: TGTGCCAGCAGTTACAGGGGCGGGGATAGCAATCAGCCCCAGCATTTT.

This rearrangement joins TRBV5-1 to TRBJ2-5; no clear D gene. The V gene's germline CDR1 is SGHRS and CDR2 YFSETQ. The CDR3 length is 13 residues. Deletions cut 4 bases from V and 1 base from J, with 8 bases between. CDR3 region: CASSPPLQETQYF. The CDR3 DNA reads as TGCGCCAGCAGCCCCCCCCTCCAAGAGACCCAGTACTTC.

This clone was found once. The V call is TRBV5-6, the J call TRBJ2-2, with 7 nucleotides matching TRBD2. Trimming at V came to 6 bases and at J to 3 bases, leaving 8 bases not matched to a gene. Germline lookup yields CDR1 SGHDT and CDR2 YYEEEE. This CDR3 has 15 residues. This CDR3 reads CASTFAGVHTGELFF. In DNA, the CDR3 is TGTGCCAGCACCTTCGCGGGGGTGCACACCGGGGAGCTGTTTTTT.

The chain carries TRBV19 and TRBJ2-7; 11 nucleotides align to TRBD2. The CDR3 covers 16 residues. CDR1 and CDR2 from the germline V gene are LNHDA and SQIVND (reference sequence). V lost 10 bases and J lost 0; bases outside the gene matches: 11. Here the CDR3 reads CATTNGLAGPSYEQYF. The CDR3 DNA sequence: TGTGCCACCACGAACGGACTAGCGGGCCCCTCCTACGAGCAGTACTTC.

This sequence joins TRBV28 and TRBJ2-2, with unresolved D. The CDR3 sequence is 16 residues long. V dropped 6 bases and J dropped 2 bases, with 16 bases sitting between them. The germline V gene has CDR1 MDHEN and CDR2 SYDVKM. CDR3: CASSPVVLYNTGELFF. As DNA, the CDR3 is TGTGCCAGCAGCCCGGTAGTCCTGTACAACACCGGGGAGCTGTTTTTT.

The V call is TRBV10-3, the J call TRBJ2-3; 9 bases align to TRBD1. The CDR3 extends over 16 amino acids. Germline loops: CDR1 ENHRY, CDR2 SYGVKD. J gave up 3 bases and V 4 bases, and 8 bases lay outside the gene matches. This CDR3 is CAISGVKGQGTDTQYF. CDR3 bases: TGTGCCATCAGTGGCGTTAAGGGACAGGGAACAGATACGCAGTATTTT.

V usage is TRBV6-4 and J usage is TRBJ2-3; TRBD2 agrees at 7 bases. CDR1 and CDR2 from the germline V gene are MRHNA and SNTAGT. V dropped 6 bases and J dropped 4; count of bases not matched to a gene: 7. The CDR3 contains 14 residues. The CDR3 DNA reads as TGTGCCAGCAGAGCGGGACTGGGCGCAGATACGCAGTATTTT. Translated: CASRAGLGADTQYF.

The chain employs TRBV30 and TRBJ1-1, with no clear D. This CDR3 spans 13 amino acids. V lost 5 bases and J 4 bases, leaving 14 bases between the germline ends. Germline CDR1 reads GTSNPN; CDR2 reads SVGIG (reference sequence). The CDR3 region is CAWGQLQATEAFF. The CDR3 DNA reads TGTGCCTGGGGTCAGCTCCAGGCCACTGAAGCTTTCTTT.

The DNA of the CDR3 is TGTGCCACCAGCAGAAAACCGGGAGATTATCAGCCCCAGCATTTT. Protein: CATSRKPGDYQPQHF. The J gene is TRBJ1-5, the V gene TRBV15; D is unresolved. Germline V CDR1 and CDR2: LNHNV, YYDKDF (reference sequence). The V end lost 2 bases, the J end lost 5 bases, and 13 bases lay between the germline ends. This CDR3 has 15 amino acids.

The chain has TRBV23-1 and TRBJ2-1; D remains ambiguous. TRBV23-1 is designated an ORF whose function remains uncertain. V lost 1 base and J 0 bases, leaving 13 bases between the germline ends. CDR3 length: 17 residues. The CDR3 DNA reads as TGCGCCAGCAGTCAATTGTCTAGGAATAGCTCCTACAATGAGCAGTTCTTC. Translation gives CASSQLSRNSSYNEQFF.

Written as DNA, the CDR3 is TGTGCCAGCAGCCCCGATGGCCGTGGCGGCGAGCAGTACTTC. Translated, it gives CASSPDGRGGEQYF. V is TRBV6-6 and J is TRBJ2-7; D call uncertain. There are 14 residues in the CDR3. V lost 6 bases and J lost 6, with 18 bases in between. Per the germline V gene, CDR1 is MNHNY and CDR2 is SVGAGI (reference sequence).

The V gene is TRBV4-1, the J gene TRBJ2-5; a weak D match, TRBD1 (5 bases). The CDR3 extends over 14 amino acids. Germline CDR1 reads MGHRA; CDR2 reads YSYEKL. The V and J ends lost 1 base and 7 bases respectively, with 13 bases between them. CDR3 amino acids: CASSQGAPRATQYF. CDR3 in DNA: TGCGCCAGCAGCCAAGGGGCTCCCAGGGCGACCCAGTACTTC.